The next 14 T cell receptor beta chains were all read from a single sample in a study of cytomegalovirus exposure and HLA in healthy donors. PCR involved 60 Vbeta and 13 Jbeta primers. Sequenced by immunoSEQ multiplex PCR; TCRdb stores in-frame clones only, minus some. The sample holds around 160,000 clones, 68% seen once. Sequencing was done on a sample of PBMCs. Source of these receptors: a man aged 45-65 years in good health and CMV-seronegative.

The V call is TRBV14, the J call TRBJ1-2; no definite D call. Trimming left V 4 bases short and J 2 bases short, with 17 bases between. Germline V gives CDR1 SGHDN, CDR2 FVKESK. CDR3 size: 16 residues. CDR3 amino acids: CASSPLPGGRNYGYTF. As DNA, the CDR3 is TGTGCCAGCAGCCCGCTTCCTGGTGGGAGGAACTATGGCTACACCTTC.

V is TRBV20-1 and J is TRBJ2-1; D call uncertain. Germline-derived CDR1 and CDR2 are DFQATT and SNEGSKA (reference sequence). The CDR3 is 11 amino acids. The V end lost 6 bases, the J end lost 5 bases, and 8 bases lay between the germline ends. DNA for the CDR3: TGCAGTGCCGGAGATGACAATGAGCAGTTCTTC. Protein sequence: CSAGDDNEQFF.

For the CDR3, the DNA is TGCAGTGCCGTCGATAATTCACCCCTCCACTTT. This sequence encodes CSAVDNSPLHF. The V and J genes are TRBV20-1 and TRBJ1-6; D is undetermined. This CDR3 is 11 amino acids long. Germline CDR1 reads DFQATT; CDR2 reads SNEGSKA (reference sequence). Trimming shortened V by 6 bases and J by 5 bases, and 5 bases separated the two germline ends.

This chain links TRBV4-1 with TRBJ2-5; TRBD2 matches at 8 bases. Judging by the DNA end, TRBJ2-7 fits better; the J call may be wrong. CDR1 is MGHRA, CDR2 YSYEKL, per germline. The CDR3 length is 16 residues. CDR3 sequence reads: CASSQAGSGVPYEQYF. CDR3 DNA: TGCGCCAGCAGCCAGGCGGGTAGCGGGGTACCCTACGAGCAGTACTTC.

The genes are TRBV7-9 and TRBJ1-5, with a weak D call TRBD1 (5 bases). This CDR3 spans 13 amino acids. Between the trimmed V and J ends, which lost 5 bases and 9 bases, there was a span of 14 bases. Germline-derived CDR1 and CDR2 are SEHNR and FQNEAQ (reference sequence). In DNA form, the CDR3 reads TGTGCCAGCAGCGTCGCTCCGGGGGGGCCCCAGCATTTT. This codes for CASSVAPGGPQHF.

The chain combines TRBV4-1 with TRBJ2-5; 9 bases align to TRBD1. After removal of 4 bases from V and 5 bases from J, the junction contained 8 bases not matched to a gene. Germline assignment: CDR1 MGHRA and CDR2 YSYEKL. This CDR3 comprises 15 residues. The CDR3: CASSPGQGGPETQYF. The CDR3, as DNA: TGCGCCAGCAGCCCGGGACAGGGCGGCCCGGAGACCCAGTACTTC.

The chain joins TRBV5-1 to TRBJ1-1, with unresolved D. CDR3 length equals 14 residues. V was cut by 1 base and J by 5 bases, with 12 bases left in between. Germline lookup yields CDR1 SGHRS and CDR2 YFSETQ. CDR3 sequence: CASSLFYRGTEAFF. The CDR3 DNA follows: TGCGCCAGCAGCTTGTTTTATCGAGGGACTGAAGCTTTCTTT.

In its sample, this clone was seen once. Here the CDR3 reads CASSLDRSYEQYF. For the CDR3, the DNA is TGTGCCAGCAGCTTAGACAGGTCCTACGAGCAGTACTTC. This chain links TRBV7-2 with TRBJ2-7, with TRBD1 as a possible D gene (5 bases). Germline-derived CDR1 and CDR2 are SGHTA and FQGNSA. The V end lost 1 base, the J end lost 1 base, and 5 bases lay between the germline ends. The CDR3 extends over 13 amino acids.

This clone was recorded only once. The V gene is TRBV25-1, the J gene TRBJ1-2; 11 positions agree with TRBD1. The V gene's germline CDR1 is MGHDK and CDR2 SYGVNS. This CDR3 is 14 amino acids long. Trimming at V came to 8 bases and at J to 8 bases, leaving 10 bases not matched to a gene. Written as DNA, the CDR3 is TGTGCCAGCCTTTCGACCGGGACAGGGGGGGGCTACACCTTC. It translates to CASLSTGTGGGYTF.

The chain couples TRBV6-1 to TRBJ1-2, with 7 bases identical to TRBD1. Germline V gene sequence: CDR1 MNHNS, CDR2 SASEGT. After removal of 3 bases from V and 4 bases from J, the junction contained 8 bases not matched to a gene. The CDR3 is 15 amino acids. The DNA of the CDR3 is TGTGCCAGCAGTGAGGAGGGACAGACTTCCTATGGCTACACCTTC. This codes for CASSEEGQTSYGYTF.

This clone was counted between two and nine times. DNA of the CDR3: TGTGCCAGCAGTGGACAGACCTATGGCTACACCTTC. It codes for CASSGQTYGYTF. V gene TRBV6-1 combines with J gene TRBJ1-2, with D perhaps matching TRBD1 (5 bases). The V gene's germline CDR1 is MNHNS and CDR2 SASEGT. The CDR3 is 12 residues long. V was pared by 4 bases and J by 4 bases, with 7 bases between.

The chain has TRBV12-5 and TRBJ2-7, with 15 nucleotides matching TRBD2. V lost 0 bases, J lost 4 bases, and 7 bases stayed unmatched. CDR3 size: 18 residues. The V gene's germline CDR1 is LGHNT and CDR2 FRNRAP. The CDR3 loop reads CASGLVLWTSGGAYEQYF. As DNA, the CDR3 is TGTGCTAGTGGTTTGGTACTCTGGACTAGCGGGGGGGCGTACGAGCAGTACTTC.

The chain uses TRBV2 and TRBJ2-3; D is undetermined. The germline CDR1 and CDR2 sequences are SNHLY and FYNNEI. The V gene lost 6 bases and the J gene lost 0 bases, with 13 bases spanning the gap. There are 15 residues in the CDR3. The CDR3 sequence is CASRPTYASTDTQYF. DNA for the CDR3: TGTGCCAGCAGGCCGACATACGCTAGCACAGATACGCAGTATTTT.

V usage is TRBV11-3 and J usage is TRBJ2-1; 11 bases align to TRBD2. J lost 8 bases, V lost 5 bases, and 8 bases had no gene match. Germline V gene data show CDR1 as SGHNT and CDR2 as YENEEA. This CDR3 is built from 15 residues. CDR3 amino acids: CASSLLAGGQDEQFF. The CDR3 DNA sequence: TGTGCCAGCAGCCTGTTAGCGGGGGGGCAGGATGAGCAGTTCTTC.